This T cell receptor (beta chain) was sequenced for a study of beta chain features in type 1 diabetes. Across the whole study: Cells sorted and examined across all samples totaled over 95 million.

Study observations and caveats: All four CD4+ subsets from Type 1 diabetes patients carried moderately but significantly shorter TCRB CDR3s.

CDR3 length: 12 amino acids. Per the germline V gene, CDR1 is LNHDA and CDR2 is SQIVND (reference sequence). V shed 4 bases and J shed 8 bases, with 11 bases lying between them. Details on this clone: Antigen unknown.

Expressed TCRB transcripts were sequenced because the isolated RNA had all been reverse transcribed beforehand. Using immunoSEQ multiplex PCR, the repertoire was profiled, and TCRdb retains in-frame clones only, with some absent. Of 500,000 to 850,000 clones in the sample, over 11% were seen once. The chain carries TRBV19 and TRBJ1-2; D is ambiguous. The receptor's source is a man between 18 and 29 years old with type 1 diabetes. The sample taken for sequencing was naive CD4+ T cells from blood. CDR3 sequence: CASSNMRRGYTF. DNA for the CDR3: TGTGCCAGTAGTAATATGCGGAGAGGCTACACCTTC.